This TCR beta chain was captured in a study of cytomegalovirus exposure and HLA in healthy donors. In the PCR, 60 Vbeta and 13 Jbeta primers were used. The repertoire was sequenced with immunoSEQ multiplex PCR; TCRdb's copy has only in-frame clones and lacks some. The repertoire holds over 150,000 clones, with roughly four fifths as singletons. This receptor was obtained from a boy between 2 and 15 years old in good health and CMV-seronegative. The source material was PBMCs.

This CDR3 reads CASGLFPMNTEAFF. The CDR3 DNA reads TGTGCTAGTGGTTTGTTTCCCATGAACACTGAAGCTTTCTTT. The chain joins TRBV12-5 to TRBJ1-1; D not resolved. Between the trimmed V and J ends, which lost 2 bases and 0 bases, there was a span of 7 bases. The CDR3 extends over 14 amino acids. CDR1 is LGHNT, CDR2 FRNRAP, per germline.